Below, 9 T cell receptor beta chains from the same sample are listed, as sequenced in a study of blood T cell repertoires in COVID-19 (dated by TCRdb to about 2020). The library relied on the immunoSEQ multiplex PCR assay. This is the immuneACCESS table as TCRdb keeps it, with only in-frame sequences that have V and J called. A part of the clones is gone; compared with another copy, unresolved V genes explain less than half, and the rest is unexplained. This sample holds roughly 300,000 clones; approximately 91% were observed only once. The ten most abundant clones make up over 8% of the sample. Sequenced input: peripheral blood. The source of these receptors is a man younger than 35 with active or convalescent COVID-19.

The V call is TRBV6-5, the J call TRBJ1-1; D remains ambiguous. The V gene's germline CDR1 is MNHEY and CDR2 SVGAGI. Trimming shortened V by 7 bases and J by 3 bases, and 15 bases separated the two germline ends. CDR3 length: 14 residues. As DNA, the CDR3 is TGTGCCAGCACCCCAGGCCGAGGGTACACTGAAGCTTTCTTT. It is translated as CASTPGRGYTEAFF.

This clone has a handful of counts. The chain links TRBV7-2 to TRBJ1-5, with TRBD1 identical over 8 bases. The CDR3 extends over 14 amino acids. J gave up 7 bases and V 4 bases, and 6 bases lay outside the gene matches. The germline V gene encodes CDR1 SGHTA and CDR2 FQGNSA. The CDR3: CASSSDRVGQPQHF. The CDR3 bases are TGTGCCAGCAGCTCGGACAGGGTGGGCCAGCCCCAGCATTTT. The full variable domain, its missing parts supplied by reference TRBV7-2 and TRBJ1-5, is GAGVSQSPSNKVTEKGKDVELRCDPISGHTALYWYRQSLGQGLEFLIYFQGNSAPDKSGLPSDRFSAERTGGSVSTLTIQRTQQEDSAVYLCASSSDRVGQPQHFGDGTRLSIL.

This CDR3 is CASGGQHYEQYF. The CDR3 nucleotides are TGTGCCAGCGGAGGACAGCACTACGAGCAGTACTTC. This chain joins TRBV14 and TRBJ2-7; possibly TRBD1 for D (6 bases). The CDR3 runs 12 residues. The germline V gene has CDR1 SGHDN and CDR2 FVKESK. The V end lost 8 bases, the J end lost 3 bases, and 11 bases lay between the germline ends.

V gene TRBV4-3 combines with J gene TRBJ1-1, with 7 bases matching TRBD1. The CDR3 totals 14 residues. V dropped 1 base and J dropped 5; count of bases not matched to a gene: 4. CDR1 is LGHNA and CDR2 is YSLEER in the germline V gene. CDR3 DNA: TGCGCCAGCAGCCAAGCCCCGGACAGGACTGAAGCTTTCTTT. Encoded protein: CASSQAPDRTEAFF.

The chain employs TRBV16 and TRBJ2-3; 10 bases align to TRBD2. Germline loops: CDR1 KGHSY, CDR2 FQNENV. This CDR3 is 16 amino acids long. J gave up 1 base and V 4 bases, and 5 bases lay outside the gene matches. The CDR3 loop is CASSRPTSGGTDTQYF. In DNA, the CDR3 is TGTGCCAGCAGCCGACCAACTAGCGGGGGCACAGATACGCAGTATTTT.

This clone was counted between two and nine times. V is TRBV4-1 and J is TRBJ2-1; D gene ambiguous. CDR3 length equals 16 residues. V gave up 4 bases and J gave up 0 bases, with 13 bases separating them. The germline CDR1 and CDR2 sequences are MGHRA and YSYEKL. CDR3 protein: CASSLETESSYNEQFF. As DNA, the CDR3 is TGCGCCAGCAGCCTGGAGACCGAGAGCTCCTACAATGAGCAGTTCTTC.

For the CDR3, the DNA is TGTGCCAGTAGTACGGAGACAGGACCCTACGAGCAGTACTTC. Translating gives CASSTETGPYEQYF. The V gene is TRBV19, the J gene TRBJ2-7; D is perhaps TRBD1 (6 bases). The V and J ends lost 4 bases and 2 bases respectively, with 12 bases between them. Germline V gene data show CDR1 as LNHDA and CDR2 as SQIVND (reference sequence). This CDR3 region has 14 residues.

The chain employs TRBV6-6 and TRBJ2-7, with 11 bases that match TRBD2. This CDR3 is built from 16 residues. With 5 bases clipped from V and 1 base from J, the junction kept 7 bases outside the gene matches. Germline CDR1 is MNHNY and CDR2 is SVGAGI (reference sequence). In nucleotides, the CDR3 is TGTGCCAGCAGTCTTAGCGGGGGGGCGACTTCCTACGAGCAGTACTTC. Residues: CASSLSGGATSYEQYF.

The chain has TRBV19 and TRBJ2-7, with TRBD1 identical over 8 bases. Per germline, CDR1 LNHDA and CDR2 SQIVND (reference sequence). V shed 9 bases, J shed 3 bases, and the junction held 22 bases outside the gene matches. The CDR3 length is 18 residues. The CDR3 DNA reads TGTGCCAGCCGACGCACGGACAGGGAAAGGATAATCCGCTACGAGCAGTACTTC. Its protein product is CASRRTDRERIIRYEQYF.